A single T cell receptor (beta chain) is shown here with its context. Its specific antigen is unknown. No base quality values were provided; no much bigger clone lies one nucleotide off. This sample is drawn from a study of blood T cell repertoires in COVID-19 (dated by TCRdb to the early 2020s). As for the study more broadly: Samples from collaborators originated in the United States, Italy and Spain and spanned both the acute and convalescent phases of COVID-19. Where available, HLA class I and class II types were taken from metadata supplied by the sample provider and were not determined by assay-based typing. Samples were obtained from the ongoing ImmuneRACE study (first 160 participants) and from 1,254 subjects provided by 6 global collaborators. Deeply sampled blood TCRbeta repertoires from subjects exposed to, actively infected with, or recovered from COVID-19 were included in the dataset. Sample metadata almost always included a de-identified subject ID, COVID-19 status, age in years and sex. The prospective study material was composed of cDNA or gDNA derived from T cells, B-cell-depleted T cells, or PBMCs. The repertoires were released in a freely available public database meant as a resource for research on the immune response to SARS-CoV-2.

Participants in the prospective study were enrolled through a virtual design, were aged about 18 to 100 years, and lived in roughly 24 United States geographic areas. In the prospective study, cohorts were assigned on the basis of participant-reported clinical history obtained from a screening survey and a study questionnaire. In the prospective study, whole blood, serum and a nasopharyngeal or oropharyngeal swab were collected from each participant by mobile phlebotomists. Additional blood draws and questionnaires over an approximately 2-month period could optionally be provided by prospective study participants. Prospective study blood samples were shipped either frozen or at room temperature before DNA extraction. The germline V gene encodes CDR1 KGHSH and CDR2 LQKENI. The CDR3 runs 15 residues from the cysteine to the phenylalanine. The CDR3 DNA has 45 bases and is translated from base 1. V is trimmed back by 5 bases and J by 4 bases, and the junction contains 7 bases that no gene match accounts for.

TCRbeta CDR3 regions were amplified from genomic DNA by means of the immunoSEQ Assay, a bias-controlled multiplex PCR. The authors' pipeline ran thus. Nucleated cell counts per sample were estimated from amplification of reference gene primers within the assay. Sequence reads were collapsed and filtered to measure the absolute abundance of every unique TCRbeta CDR3 rearrangement. For each sample, productive Simpson clonality was calculated as the square root of Simpson's diversity index over productive rearrangements. The table comes from immuneACCESS by way of TCRdb, which keeps in-frame sequences with V and J called. Part of the clones is missing from these tables; in studies checked, under half for an unresolved V gene and the rest for unknown reasons. V and J calls and clone size are copied from that table; D and trimming were computed from the DNA. For this sample there are 200,000 to 250,000 clones; just over 85% appear just once. About 14% of the sample goes to the ten largest clones.

Overall study outcomes, separate from this receptor: The amount of clinical and demographic metadata varied by source and participant and was provided uncurated.

The origin of this receptor is a woman aged 50 to 60 with acute COVID-19. Rearrangement joined TRBV18 to TRBJ1-2, with 10 junctional bases fitting TRBD1. Sample: PBMCs or T cells enriched from blood (not recorded which). The DNA reads TGTGCCAGCTCATACGGACAGGGGGTTTCCTATGGCTACACCTTC. Translated, it reads CASSYGQGVSYGYTF.